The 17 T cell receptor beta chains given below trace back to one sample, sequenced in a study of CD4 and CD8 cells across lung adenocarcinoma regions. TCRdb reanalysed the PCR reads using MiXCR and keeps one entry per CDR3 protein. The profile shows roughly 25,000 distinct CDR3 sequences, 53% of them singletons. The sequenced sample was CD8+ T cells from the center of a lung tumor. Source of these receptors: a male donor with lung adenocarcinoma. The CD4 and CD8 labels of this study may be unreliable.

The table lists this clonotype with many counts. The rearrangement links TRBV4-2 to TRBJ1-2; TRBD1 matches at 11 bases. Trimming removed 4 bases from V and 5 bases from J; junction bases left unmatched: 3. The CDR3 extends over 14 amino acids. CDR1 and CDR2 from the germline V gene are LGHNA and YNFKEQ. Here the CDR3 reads CASSLGQGAYGYTF. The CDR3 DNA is TGTGCCAGCAGCCTCGGACAGGGGGCATATGGCTACACCTTC.

CDR3 protein: CASSQQAGQINEQFF. In nucleotides, the CDR3 is TGTGCCAGCAGTCAACAGGCGGGACAGATCAATGAGCAGTTCTTC. The genes are TRBV27 and TRBJ2-1, with a weak D call TRBD1 (7 bases). From germline, CDR1 is MNHEY and CDR2 SMNVEV (reference sequence). CDR3 size: 15 residues. V was trimmed by 5 bases and J by 6 bases, leaving 17 bases between them.

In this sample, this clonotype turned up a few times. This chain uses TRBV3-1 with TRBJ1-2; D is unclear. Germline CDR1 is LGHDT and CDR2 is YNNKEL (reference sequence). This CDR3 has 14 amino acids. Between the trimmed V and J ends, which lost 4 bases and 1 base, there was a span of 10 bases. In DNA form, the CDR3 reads TGTGCCAGCAGCCTCGGACGGAATAACTATGGCTACACCTTC. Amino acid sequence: CASSLGRNNYGYTF.

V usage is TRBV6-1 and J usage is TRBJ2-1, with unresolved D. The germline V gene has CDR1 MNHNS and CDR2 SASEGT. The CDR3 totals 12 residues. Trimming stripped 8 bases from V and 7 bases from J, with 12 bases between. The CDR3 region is CASHTVQNEQFF. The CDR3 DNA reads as TGTGCCAGCCATACGGTCCAAAATGAGCAGTTCTTC.

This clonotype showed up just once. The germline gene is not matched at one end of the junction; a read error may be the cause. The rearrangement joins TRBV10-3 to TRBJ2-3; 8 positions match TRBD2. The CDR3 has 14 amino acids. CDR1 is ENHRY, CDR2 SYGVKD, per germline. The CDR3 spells CAVRGAGAKDTQYF. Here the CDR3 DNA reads TGTGCCGTCAGGGGAGCGGGAGCCAAAGACACGCAGTATTTT.

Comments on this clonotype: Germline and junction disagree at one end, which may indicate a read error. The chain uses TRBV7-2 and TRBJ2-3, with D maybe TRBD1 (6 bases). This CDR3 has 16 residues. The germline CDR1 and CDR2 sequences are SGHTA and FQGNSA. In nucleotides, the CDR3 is TGTGCCAGCGGCTTAGACAGGACTGTGAGCGCCGAGGCGCAGTATTTT. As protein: CASGLDRTVSAEAQYF.

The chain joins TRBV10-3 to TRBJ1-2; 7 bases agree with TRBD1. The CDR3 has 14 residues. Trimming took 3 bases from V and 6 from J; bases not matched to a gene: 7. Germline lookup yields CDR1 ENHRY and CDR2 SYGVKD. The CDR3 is CAISDQGVRDGYTF. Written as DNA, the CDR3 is TGTGCCATCAGTGACCAGGGGGTGAGAGATGGCTACACCTTC.

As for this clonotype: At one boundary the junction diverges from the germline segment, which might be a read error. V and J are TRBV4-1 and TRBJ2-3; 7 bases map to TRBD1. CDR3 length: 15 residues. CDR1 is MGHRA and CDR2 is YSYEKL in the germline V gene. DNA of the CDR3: TGCGCCAGCGGCCAAGGGGGCCTGAGCACAGATACGCAGTATTTC. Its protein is CASGQGGLSTDTQYF.

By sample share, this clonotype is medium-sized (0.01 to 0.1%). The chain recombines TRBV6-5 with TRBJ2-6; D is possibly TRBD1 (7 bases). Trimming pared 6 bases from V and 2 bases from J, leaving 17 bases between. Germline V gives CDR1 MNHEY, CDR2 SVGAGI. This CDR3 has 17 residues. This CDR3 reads CASRVQGGLTGANVLTF. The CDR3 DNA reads TGTGCCAGCAGGGTTCAGGGGGGCCTAACTGGGGCCAACGTCCTGACTTTC.

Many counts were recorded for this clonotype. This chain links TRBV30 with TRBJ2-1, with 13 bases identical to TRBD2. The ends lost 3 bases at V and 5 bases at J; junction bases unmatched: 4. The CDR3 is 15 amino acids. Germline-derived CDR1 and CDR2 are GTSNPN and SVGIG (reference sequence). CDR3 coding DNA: TGTGCCTGGAGCCGAGGACTAGCGGGGGACAATGAGCAGTTCTTC. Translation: CAWSRGLAGDNEQFF.

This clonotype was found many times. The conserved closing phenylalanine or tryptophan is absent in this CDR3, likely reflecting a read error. CDR3 sequence: CASTRSPKISNSPLHL. In DNA, the CDR3 is TGCGCCAGCACTAGGTCGCCGAAGATCAGTAATTCACCCCTCCACCTT. The V gene is TRBV4-1, the J gene TRBJ1-6, with D uncertain. The CDR3 consists of 16 residues. Deletions cut 7 bases from V and 6 bases from J, with 19 bases between. The V gene's germline CDR1 is MGHRA and CDR2 YSYEKL.

CDR3 sequence (DNA): TGCGCCAGCAGTGGACTAGCGGGCCCGAGCTCCTACAATGAGCAGTTCTTC. Translated: CASSGLAGPSSYNEQFF. V is TRBV5-1 and J is TRBJ2-1, with TRBD2 matching over 11 bases. Germline V gene lookup returns CDR1 SGHRS and CDR2 YFSETQ. The ends lost 5 bases at V and 0 bases at J; junction bases unmatched: 7. The CDR3 is 17 residues long. The full variable domain, in which reference TRBV5-1 and TRBJ2-1 provide the parts outside the CDR3, is KAGVTQTPRYLIKTRGQQVTLSCSPISGHRSVSWYQQTPGQGLQFLFEYFSETQRNKGNFPGRFSGRQFSNSRSEMNVSTLELGDSALYLCASSGLAGPSSYNEQFFGPGTRLTVL.

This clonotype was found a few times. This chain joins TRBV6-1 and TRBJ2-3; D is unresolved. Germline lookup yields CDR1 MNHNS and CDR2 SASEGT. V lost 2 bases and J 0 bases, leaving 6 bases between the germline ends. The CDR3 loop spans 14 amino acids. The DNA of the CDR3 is TGTGCCAGCAGTGAACTCCCCAGCACAGATACGCAGTATTTT. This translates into CASSELPSTDTQYF.

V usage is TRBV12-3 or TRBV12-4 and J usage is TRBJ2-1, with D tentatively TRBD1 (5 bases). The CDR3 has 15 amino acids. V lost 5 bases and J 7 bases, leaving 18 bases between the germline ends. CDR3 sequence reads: CASSGAAISWNEQFF. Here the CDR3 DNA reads TGTGCCAGCAGTGGGGCAGCGATCAGTTGGAATGAGCAGTTCTTC.

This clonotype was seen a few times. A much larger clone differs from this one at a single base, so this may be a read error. The CDR3 DNA is TGCGCCAGCAGAATTATAGGCGGGAGGTCCCAAGAGACCCAGTTCTTC. Amino acids: CASRIIGGRSQETQFF. The V gene is TRBV5-1, the J gene TRBJ2-1; 8 bases fit TRBD2. CDR3 length: 16 amino acids. V lost 5 bases and J lost 13; bases outside the gene matches: 20. Germline V lookup: CDR1 SGHRS, CDR2 YFSETQ.

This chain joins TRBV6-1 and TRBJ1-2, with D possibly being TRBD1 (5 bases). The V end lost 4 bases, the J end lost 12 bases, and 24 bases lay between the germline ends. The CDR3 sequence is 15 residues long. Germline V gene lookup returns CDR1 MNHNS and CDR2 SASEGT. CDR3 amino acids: CASSGGVASNYGDTF. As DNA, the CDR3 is TGTGCCAGCAGTGGGGGGGTAGCATCGAACTATGGAGACACCTTC.

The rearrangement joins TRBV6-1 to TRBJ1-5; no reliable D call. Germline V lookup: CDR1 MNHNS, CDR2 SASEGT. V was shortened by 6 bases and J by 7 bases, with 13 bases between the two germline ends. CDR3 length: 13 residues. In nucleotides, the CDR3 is TGTGCCAGCAGGACTACCCGTAACCAGCCCCAGCATTTT. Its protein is CASRTTRNQPQHF.